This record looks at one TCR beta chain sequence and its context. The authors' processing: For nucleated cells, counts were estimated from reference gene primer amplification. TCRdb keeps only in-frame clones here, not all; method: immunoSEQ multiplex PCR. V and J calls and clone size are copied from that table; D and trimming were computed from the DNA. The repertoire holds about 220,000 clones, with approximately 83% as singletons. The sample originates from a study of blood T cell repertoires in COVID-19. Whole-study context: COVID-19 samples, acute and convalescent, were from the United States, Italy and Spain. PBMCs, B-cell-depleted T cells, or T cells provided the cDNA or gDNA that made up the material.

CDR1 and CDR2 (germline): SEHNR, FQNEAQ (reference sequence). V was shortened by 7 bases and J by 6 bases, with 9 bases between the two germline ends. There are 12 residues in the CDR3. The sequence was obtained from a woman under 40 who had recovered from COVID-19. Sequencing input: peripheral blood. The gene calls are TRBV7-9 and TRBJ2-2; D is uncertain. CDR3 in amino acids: CASTPSSGELFF. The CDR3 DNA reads TGTGCCAGCACCCCCAGTTCCGGGGAGCTGTTTTTT.